The 25 T cell receptor beta chains below come from one sample, sequenced in a study of persistence of HIV-infected CD4 T cells (dated by TCRdb to 2020 to 2021). The immunoSEQ hsTCRB assay version 4, run in survey mode, was used to sequence TCRbeta repertoires from genomic DNA. The source is immuneACCESS, and TCRdb retained only in-frame sequences with V and J called. Part of the clones is not carried over; for the studies checked, unresolved V genes explain less than half of this, and the remainder is unexplained. The table for this sample lists about 64,000 clones; just under 75% of them were counted only once. The ten largest clones add up to roughly 1.8% of the sample. The treatment or condition tag for this specimen amounts to: suppressive antiretroviral therapy. A pool of overlapping HIV-1 Gag 15-mer peptides, at roughly 1 ug per peptide per mL, was used to stimulate the cells. Nonresponding CD40L-negative CD69-negative CD45RO-high memory CD4+ T cells were sorted as memory populations depleted of antigen-responding cells.

For these receptors, no antigen is known. The material was CD4+ T cells sorted from PBMCs after roughly 18-hour stimulation, obtained from a patient who received antiretroviral therapy. The sample's cell subset or site label is to be understood as: CD40L-CD69- CD45RO-high memory CD4 T cells not responding to Gag peptides. The origin of the receptors is an adult man with HIV who was CMV-seropositive.

The rearrangement uses TRBV6-5 and TRBJ1-4; the D gene is possibly TRBD1 (5 bases). The V gene lost 7 bases and the J gene lost 8 bases, with 17 bases spanning the gap. This CDR3 contains 14 residues. In germline, CDR1 is MNHEY, CDR2 SVGAGI. The CDR3 sequence: CASNLGGGMEKLFF. In DNA, the CDR3 is TGTGCCAGCAACCTTGGGGGTGGGATGGAAAAACTGTTTTTT.

As regards this clone: This sample also contains other DNA sequences that code for the same CDR3. The rearrangement uses TRBV7-9 and TRBJ1-6; 8 bases fit TRBD1. Germline trimming cut 5 bases from V and 5 bases from J; bases unmatched to any gene: 5. The germline CDR1 and CDR2 sequences are SEHNR and FQNEAQ (reference sequence). CDR3 length: 15 residues. CDR3 residues: CASSPGGQDNSPLHF. CDR3 DNA: TGTGCCAGCAGCCCCGGGGGACAGGATAATTCACCCCTCCACTTT.

The CDR3 DNA follows: TGTGCCAGCAGCTCTAGACAGGGGCCCGCGAACACCGGGGAGCTGTTTTTT. This sequence encodes CASSSRQGPANTGELFF. The chain recombines TRBV7-2 with TRBJ2-2; TRBD1 matches at 8 bases. After removal of 4 bases from V and 0 bases from J, the junction contained 7 bases not matched to a gene. This CDR3 region has 17 residues. Germline values: CDR1 SGHTA, CDR2 FQGNSA.

V and J are TRBV5-1 and TRBJ2-1, with 7 bases aligning to TRBD2. Germline V gene sequence: CDR1 SGHRS, CDR2 YFSETQ. With 3 bases clipped from V and 9 bases from J, the junction kept 12 bases outside the gene matches. The CDR3 is 15 residues long. The CDR3: CASSSDGPWGGEQFF. The CDR3 nucleotides are TGCGCCAGCAGCTCGGACGGTCCCTGGGGGGGTGAGCAGTTCTTC.

This clone showed up just a few times. The chain links TRBV2 to TRBJ2-1; 9 bases match TRBD2. V gave up 2 bases and J gave up 5 bases; unmatched junction bases: 4. Germline V lookup: CDR1 SNHLY, CDR2 FYNNEI. CDR3 length: 15 residues. DNA for the CDR3: TGTGCCAGCAGTGAAAGGCTAGCGGGGAACAATGAGCAGTTCTTC. Translating it yields CASSERLAGNNEQFF.

In this sample, this clone turned up a few times. This rearrangement joins TRBV14 to TRBJ1-5; TRBD1 might be the D (5 bases). The CDR3 has 16 amino acids. Looked up from germline, CDR1 is SGHDN and CDR2 is FVKESK. Trimming cost V 1 base and J 3 bases, with 13 bases left between them. This chain's CDR3 is CASSQVHRTDNQPQHF. In DNA, the CDR3 is TGTGCCAGCAGCCAAGTCCACAGGACCGACAATCAGCCCCAGCATTTT.

The gene calls are TRBV7-6 and TRBJ2-5, with TRBD2 matching 8 bases. The CDR3 spans 13 residues. Germline CDR1 reads SGHVS; CDR2 reads FNYEAQ. The trim removed 4 bases at V and 5 bases at J, leaving 3 bases unmatched. The chain's CDR3 is CASSSGTRETQYF. The DNA for the CDR3 is TGTGCCAGCAGCTCCGGGACTAGGGAGACCCAGTACTTC.

The genes are TRBV2 and TRBJ1-2, with 10 bases that match TRBD1. CDR1 and CDR2 (germline): SNHLY, FYNNEI. This CDR3 contains 14 residues. The ends lost 6 bases at V and 8 bases at J; junction bases unmatched: 9. The CDR3 DNA follows: TGTGCCAGCAGGGGCTTTGGACAGGGGGAAGGCTACACCTTC. Protein: CASRGFGQGEGYTF. Looking up the rest from reference TRBV2 and TRBJ1-2 gives the full variable domain: EPEVTQTPSHQVTQMGQEVILRCVPISNHLYFYWYRQILGQKVEFLVSFYNNEISEKSEIFDDQFSVERPDGSNFTLKIRSTKLEDSAMYFCASRGFGQGEGYTFGSGTRLTVV.

V usage is TRBV28 and J usage is TRBJ2-3; 9 bases agree with TRBD2. Germline CDR1 MDHEN, CDR2 SYDVKM. The J segment lost 4 bases and the V segment lost 4 bases, leaving 12 bases of the junction unmatched. CDR3 length: 17 amino acids. The CDR3 DNA reads as TGTGCCAGCAGTTCCCTTCTAGCGGGGCGAGGGGCAGATACGCAGTATTTT. It specifies CASSSLLAGRGADTQYF.

The chain links TRBV7-9 to TRBJ1-2; D is ambiguous. From germline, CDR1 is SEHNR and CDR2 FQNEAQ (reference sequence). V was cut by 3 bases and J by 6 bases, with 8 bases left in between. CDR3 length: 12 residues. The CDR3 loop reads CASSFSVDGYTF. DNA of the CDR3: TGTGCCAGCAGCTTCTCGGTGGATGGCTACACCTTC.

The chain recombines TRBV28 with TRBJ1-1; no reliable D call. Trimming removed 8 bases from V and 1 base from J, with 8 bases in between. Germline-derived CDR1 and CDR2 are MDHEN and SYDVKM. The CDR3 totals 12 residues. The CDR3 spells CASWARNTEAFF. The CDR3 nucleotides are TGTGCCAGCTGGGCGAGGAACACTGAAGCTTTCTTT.

This chain joins TRBV24-1 and TRBJ2-3; 7 bases align to TRBD1. Per germline, CDR1 KGHDR and CDR2 SFDVKD. The CDR3 sequence is 16 residues long. V shed 4 bases and J 2 bases; nucleotides not matched to a gene: 8. The CDR3 loop reads CATSDPGGSLTDTQYF. The CDR3, as DNA: TGTGCCACCAGTGACCCAGGGGGTTCCCTCACAGATACGCAGTATTTT.

The rearrangement joins TRBV29-1 to TRBJ1-1; weak D call: TRBD1 (5 bases). This CDR3 is 15 amino acids long. The germline V gene has CDR1 SQVTM and CDR2 ANQGSEA. V shed 5 bases and J shed 0 bases, with 16 bases lying between them. CDR3 nucleotide sequence: TGCAGCGTTAAAAGGCGGGGGGATATGAACACTGAAGCTTTCTTT. Residues: CSVKRRGDMNTEAFF.

The V and J genes are TRBV6-5 and TRBJ1-1, with D hard to call. Germline V gene data show CDR1 as MNHEY and CDR2 as SVGAGI. This CDR3 contains 11 residues. Trimming cost V 7 bases and J 1 base, with 4 bases left between them. The CDR3, as DNA: TGTGCCAGCAAAGGGAACACTGAAGCTTTCTTT. Its translation: CASKGNTEAFF.

V usage is TRBV5-1 and J usage is TRBJ2-3, with 8 bases identical to TRBD1. The J segment lost 1 base and the V segment lost 4 bases, leaving 14 bases of the junction unmatched. The germline V gene encodes CDR1 SGHRS and CDR2 YFSETQ. This CDR3 comprises 18 residues. This CDR3 reads CASSAGTQGTGRTDTQYF. The CDR3 DNA reads TGCGCCAGCAGCGCGGGGACCCAGGGGACAGGACGCACAGATACGCAGTATTTT.

The chain recombines TRBV2 with TRBJ2-3, with 11 bases aligning to TRBD2. Trimming removed 4 bases from V and 0 bases from J; junction bases left unmatched: 3. Germline CDR1 reads SNHLY; CDR2 reads FYNNEI. CDR3 length equals 16 residues. The CDR3 loop reads CASSATSGVSTDTQYF. The CDR3 DNA reads as TGTGCCAGCAGTGCGACTAGCGGGGTGAGCACAGATACGCAGTATTTT. Combining the CDR3 with reference TRBV2 and TRBJ2-3 gives the whole variable domain EPEVTQTPSHQVTQMGQEVILRCVPISNHLYFYWYRQILGQKVEFLVSFYNNEISEKSEIFDDQFSVERPDGSNFTLKIRSTKLEDSAMYFCASSATSGVSTDTQYFGPGTRLTVL.

CDR3 region: CASSRTGDYGYTF. In nucleotides, the CDR3 is TGTGCCAGCAGCCGGACAGGGGACTATGGCTACACCTTC. The chain carries TRBV2 and TRBJ1-2; 9 bases fit TRBD1. The germline CDR1 and CDR2 sequences are SNHLY and FYNNEI. The CDR3 totals 13 residues. Trimming cost V 6 bases and J 3 bases; bases outside gene matches: 2.

CDR3 residues: CASSLDEGGSAYEQYF. The CDR3 nucleotides read TGTGCCAGCAGCTTAGATGAGGGGGGGAGCGCCTACGAGCAGTACTTC. The chain links TRBV11-2 to TRBJ2-7, with D perhaps TRBD2 (7 bases). Germline V gene sequence: CDR1 SGHAT, CDR2 FQNNGV. Trimming stripped 0 bases from V and 2 bases from J, with 14 bases between. The CDR3 consists of 16 residues.

The chain combines TRBV3-1 (or the pseudogene TRBV3-2) with TRBJ1-5; D not resolved. Looked up from germline, CDR1 is LGHDT and CDR2 is YNNKEL (reference sequence). The ends were cut back, 1 base at V and 3 bases at J, with 4 bases in the middle. The CDR3 is 13 amino acids. CDR3 DNA sequence: TGTGCCAGCAGCCAAGGGTACAATCAGCCCCAGCATTTT. This gives the protein CASSQGYNQPQHF.

This clone was found once. The V call is TRBV6-4, the J call TRBJ1-6; TRBD1 matches 9 bases. CDR3 length equals 15 residues. Losses at the gene ends were 6 bases for V and 7 bases for J; bases not matched to a gene: 7. Looked up from germline, CDR1 is MRHNA and CDR2 is SNTAGT. The CDR3: CASREGTGKNSPLHF. The CDR3 region has the DNA TGTGCCAGCAGGGAAGGGACAGGGAAGAATTCACCCCTCCACTTT.

The chain is built from TRBV29-1 and TRBJ2-4, with D perhaps matching TRBD2 (6 bases). The germline V and J ends were trimmed by 4 bases and 5 bases, with 12 bases remaining between them. The CDR3 consists of 13 residues. CDR1 and CDR2 (germline): SQVTM, ANQGSEA. CDR3 amino acids: CSVVVWEENIQYF. The CDR3 DNA reads TGCAGCGTTGTTGTCTGGGAGGAAAACATTCAGTACTTC.

The V call is TRBV4-2, the J call TRBJ1-5; D is undetermined. Trimming shortened V by 0 bases and J by 0 bases, and 9 bases separated the two germline ends. This CDR3 is 16 amino acids long. Germline-derived CDR1 and CDR2 are LGHNA and YNFKEQ. The DNA of the CDR3 is TGTGCCAGCAGCCAAGACGGAGGCTTTAGCAATCAGCCCCAGCATTTT. Translating it yields CASSQDGGFSNQPQHF.

The rearrangement links TRBV7-3 to TRBJ1-5; no clear D. V lost 0 bases to trimming and J lost 9 bases, with 12 bases between them. This CDR3 is 14 amino acids long. Germline V gene data show CDR1 as SGHTA and CDR2 as FQGTGA. Written as DNA, the CDR3 is TGTGCCAGCAGCTTAACGTTGGGCGTAGGGCCCCAGCATTTT. Translated, it gives CASSLTLGVGPQHF.

The rearrangement uses TRBV5-1 and TRBJ1-2; the match to TRBD1 covers 7 bases. J was trimmed by 8 bases and V by 4 bases; bases with no gene match: 5. This CDR3 has 12 residues. Germline-derived CDR1 and CDR2 are SGHRS and YFSETQ. The CDR3 reads CASSQDRDGYTF. The CDR3, as DNA: TGCGCCAGCAGCCAAGACAGGGACGGCTACACCTTC.

This clone has a handful of counts. The chain recombines TRBV9 with TRBJ2-2; no firm D call. The ends were cut back, 1 base at V and 2 bases at J, with 12 bases in the middle. CDR1 SGDLS and CDR2 YYNGEE come from the germline V gene. The CDR3 totals 16 residues. CDR3 sequence (DNA): TGTGCCAGCAGCGTATCCCTCGGGCTCAACACCGGGGAGCTGTTTTTT. This translates into CASSVSLGLNTGELFF.